This T cell receptor (beta chain) was observed in a study of T-cell memory formation after mild COVID-19. Points from the study as a whole: In pre-infection memory, a portion of responding clones appeared, which suggested that cross-reactive memory joined. Clones that contracted from day 15 to 85 were balanced CD4/CD8, while later expanders leaned CD4+. Confirmation of SARS-CoV-2 specificity was lacking for second-wave clones peaking day 37.

From 5'RACE with constant-segment primers came TCR alpha and TCR beta cDNA libraries that carried sample barcodes and UMIs. MiXCR, applied by TCRdb to the 5' RACE reads, yields one record per CDR3 protein. Of roughly 170,000 distinct CDR3 sequences in the sample, about 18% are singletons; the top ten hold more than 3%. The CDR3 extends over 14 amino acids. V gave up 6 bases and J gave up 5 bases, with 19 bases separating them. The germline CDR1 and CDR2 sequences are DFQATT and SNEGSKA (reference sequence). With respect to this clonotype: Its cognate antigen is unknown.

The clonotype originates from a man between 18 and 35 years old who had mild COVID-19 (a few samples of this study predate the infection). Cell type and time point are not known. Sample: PBMCs or a T cell subset sorted from them (not recorded which). The chain couples TRBV20-1 to TRBJ2-5; D possibly corresponds to TRBD2 (6 bases). The CDR3 is CSATRLEGTETQYF. The CDR3 DNA follows: TGCAGTGCCACACGACTAGAGGGGACGGAGACCCAGTACTTC.